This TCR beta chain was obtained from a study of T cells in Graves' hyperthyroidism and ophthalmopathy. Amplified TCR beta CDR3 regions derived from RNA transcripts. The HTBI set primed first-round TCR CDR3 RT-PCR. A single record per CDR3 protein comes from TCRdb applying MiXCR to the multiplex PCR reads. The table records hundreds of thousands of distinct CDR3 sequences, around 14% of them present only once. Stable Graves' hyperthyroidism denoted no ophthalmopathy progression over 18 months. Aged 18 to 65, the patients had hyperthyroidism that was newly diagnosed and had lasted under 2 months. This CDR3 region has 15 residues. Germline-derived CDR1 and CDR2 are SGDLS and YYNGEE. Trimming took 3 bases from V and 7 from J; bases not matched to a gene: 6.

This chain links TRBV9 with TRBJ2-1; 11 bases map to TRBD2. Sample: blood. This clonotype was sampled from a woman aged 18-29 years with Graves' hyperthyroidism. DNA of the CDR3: TGTGCCAGCAGCGAAGAGGCTAGCGGGGGGAATGAGCAGTTCTTC. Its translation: CASSEEASGGNEQFF.